A single sample is the source of the 12 T cell receptor beta chains below, sequenced in a study of sequential checkpoint blockade in melanoma. Stated treatment: randomized to nivolumab then ipilimumab (arm A) or the reverse (arm B). The protocol was immunoSEQ multiplex PCR, while the TCRdb copy is restricted to in-frame clones and leaves out a portion. The table includes roughly 20,000 clones, approximately 77% detected once. The sequences come from CD8+ T cells sorted from blood (inferred from file names), collected from a patient given nivolumab and ipilimumab in sequence. Source of these receptors: a human donor with melanoma.

This chain connects TRBV7-9 to TRBJ1-2, with a weak D call TRBD1 (6 bases). Germline V gives CDR1 SEHNR, CDR2 FQNEAQ (reference sequence). The V and J ends lost 5 bases and 8 bases respectively, with 12 bases between them. The CDR3 consists of 12 residues. CDR3 DNA sequence: TGTGCCAGCAGCCCCGGACAGAACGGCTACACCTTC. This gives the protein CASSPGQNGYTF.

The V and J genes are TRBV4-1 and TRBJ2-7; 9 positions match TRBD2. The CDR3 consists of 14 residues. V was pared by 3 bases and J by 3 bases, with 3 bases of the junction left unmatched. CDR1 MGHRA and CDR2 YSYEKL come from the germline V gene. In nucleotides, the CDR3 is TGCGCCAGCAGCCAGGCGGGGGGGATCTACGAGCAGTACTTC. It is translated as CASSQAGGIYEQYF.

The chain is built from TRBV2 and TRBJ1-2, with 9 bases aligning to TRBD1. Germline V CDR1 and CDR2: SNHLY, FYNNEI. CDR3 length: 13 residues. With 8 bases clipped from V and 4 bases from J, the junction kept 5 bases outside the gene matches. Here the CDR3 reads CASDTGGSYGYTF. The CDR3 DNA reads as TGTGCCAGCGATACAGGGGGCTCCTATGGCTACACCTTC.

This clone has only one observation. For the CDR3, the DNA is TGTGCCAGCAGCTTGACAGGGCGTCAGCAGTACTTC. This encodes CASSLTGRQQYF. The gene calls are TRBV11-2 and TRBJ2-7; 7 nucleotides match TRBD1. Germline V gene lookup returns CDR1 SGHAT and CDR2 FQNNGV. V lost 3 bases, J lost 8 bases, and 4 bases stayed unmatched. The CDR3 is made up of 12 amino acids.

This chain links TRBV7-2 with TRBJ1-1; 10 bases agree with TRBD1. The J segment lost 2 bases and the V segment lost 3 bases, leaving 6 bases of the junction unmatched. Germline CDR1 is SGHTA and CDR2 is FQGNSA. This CDR3 is built from 16 residues. The CDR3 protein is CASSLGQGPVNTEAFF. DNA for the CDR3: TGTGCCAGCAGCTTGGGACAGGGGCCGGTCAACACTGAAGCTTTCTTT.

The rearrangement links TRBV27 to TRBJ1-5, with no clear D. The V and J ends lost 7 bases and 1 base respectively, with 17 bases between them. This CDR3 has 16 amino acids. The germline V gene has CDR1 MNHEY and CDR2 SMNVEV (reference sequence). As DNA, the CDR3 is TGTGCCAGCATTATCCCCGGGGTATTGAGCAATCAGCCCCAGCATTTT. Its translation: CASIIPGVLSNQPQHF.

This chain connects TRBV10-3 to TRBJ2-7; 12 bases match TRBD2. The CDR3 loop spans 17 amino acids. The germline gives CDR1 ENHRY, CDR2 SYGVKD. With V trimmed by 5 bases and J by 2 bases, 10 bases remained unmatched. In nucleotides, the CDR3 is TGTGCCATCAGTCGCCAATCTAGGACTAGCGGGACCTACGAGCAGTACTTC. The encoded protein is CAISRQSRTSGTYEQYF.

This clone turned up a few times. J is TRBJ2-7 and V is TRBV23-1, with 8 nucleotides matching TRBD1. TRBV23-1 is recorded as an ORF, its role being uncertain. The CDR3 is 14 residues long. The J segment lost 1 base and the V segment lost 2 bases, leaving 1 base of the junction unmatched. The CDR3 DNA reads TGCGCCAGCAGTCAACAGGGGGCGTCCTACGAGCAGTACTTC. Amino acid sequence: CASSQQGASYEQYF.

This sequence joins TRBV9 and TRBJ1-4; 8 nucleotides agree with TRBD1. The CDR3 is made up of 15 amino acids. Trimming cost V 0 bases and J 4 bases; bases outside gene matches: 2. Germline lookup yields CDR1 SGDLS and CDR2 YYNGEE. The CDR3 DNA reads as TGTGCCAGCAGCGTAGAGGACAGGGTTAATGAAAAACTGTTTTTT. It is translated as CASSVEDRVNEKLFF.

V gene TRBV9 combines with J gene TRBJ2-2; D is uncertain. Germline V CDR1 and CDR2: SGDLS, YYNGEE. Trimming shortened V by 1 base and J by 4 bases, and 5 bases separated the two germline ends. This CDR3 has 13 residues. The CDR3 reads CASSVTSTGELFF. The CDR3 DNA follows: TGTGCCAGCAGCGTAACTTCCACCGGGGAGCTGTTTTTT.

The V call is TRBV5-4, the J call TRBJ1-1; maybe TRBD1 (5 bases). There are 15 residues in the CDR3. Deletions cut 0 bases from V and 0 bases from J, with 9 bases between. Germline V gives CDR1 SGHNT, CDR2 YYREEE (reference sequence). The chain's CDR3 is CASSLEWGMNTEAFF. The CDR3 bases are TGTGCCAGCAGCTTGGAGTGGGGCATGAACACTGAAGCTTTCTTT.

The rearrangement joins TRBV10-2 to TRBJ2-5; a weak D match, TRBD2 (6 bases). The J call may not be correct, given that the DNA end is closer to TRBJ2-7. The CDR3 runs 14 residues. Germline V lookup: CDR1 WSHSY, CDR2 SAAADI. CDR3 amino acids: CASSSSGVSYEQYF. Here the CDR3 DNA reads TGCGCCAGCAGTTCCTCGGGAGTGTCCTACGAGCAGTACTTC.